This TCR beta chain was sequenced during a study of T cell responses to AZD1222 COVID-19 vaccine. Study-level results: Repertoires were obtained only post-peak T cell response.

Profiling relied on immunoSEQ multiplex PCR, and the TCRdb table lists in-frame clones only, not all of them. The top ten hold 0.5% to 0.65% of the sample, which has fewer than 300,000 clones, approximately 93% seen once. Deletions cut 4 bases from V and 0 bases from J, with 0 bases between. Germline-derived CDR1 and CDR2 are MNHNY and SVGAGI (reference sequence). This CDR3 comprises 11 residues. As concerns this clone: Its antigen remains unidentified.

Sequencing used peripheral blood, obtained on day 0 of AZD1222 vaccination. V usage is TRBV6-6 and J usage is TRBJ1-2; D is uncertain. This clonotype was obtained from an adult in good health. The CDR3: CASSSNYGYTF. In DNA, the CDR3 is TGTGCCAGCAGTTCTAACTATGGCTACACCTTC.